The following is a T cell receptor beta chain sequence with its context. The antigen is not known. The sample belongs to a study of breast tumors, draining lymph nodes, adjacent tissues. Axillary draining lymph nodes of breast cancer patients supplied the node samples. Findings and caveats of the study: The lymph node origin of tumor T cells was framed as consistent with a hypothesis, not demonstrated. Tumor TCR diversity was below lymph nodes but above nontumor tissue.

V shed 4 bases and J 8 bases; nucleotides not matched to a gene: 9. This CDR3 is 14 amino acids long. CDR1 MNHNS and CDR2 SASEGT come from the germline V gene. One entry per CDR3 protein, called by TCRdb with MiXCR from the multiplex PCR reads. The table records 130,000 or so distinct CDR3 sequences, about 31% of them present only once. The material sequenced was axillary lymph node tissue. The sequence was collected from a female donor with breast cancer. Some clones in this sample may be carry-over from other donors' samples. This chain connects TRBV6-1 to TRBJ1-2; 8 bases match TRBD1. CDR3 sequence reads: CASSVLTGDVGYTF. The CDR3 DNA sequence: TGTGCCAGCAGTGTCCTGACAGGGGATGTGGGCTACACCTTC.